The 14 T cell receptor beta chains below all came from one sample that was sequenced in a study of prognosis after radiotherapy for stage I lung cancer. Starting from genomic DNA, TCR beta CDR3 was amplified through two-round multiplex PCR. During first-round PCR, primers specific to each TRBV and TRBJ gene were used. In TCRdb, the multiplex PCR reads were re-called with MiXCR into one record per CDR3 protein. The repertoire holds some 38,000 distinct CDR3 sequences, with around 24% as singletons. The source material was PBMCs, sampled before or after stereotactic body radiation therapy (not recorded which). These receptors all stem from a donor over 45 with non-small cell lung cancer.

This clonotype was seen ten or more times. The chain uses TRBV11-3 and TRBJ2-1; the D call may be TRBD1 or TRBD2 (7 bases each). Per germline, CDR1 SGHNT and CDR2 YENEEA. V lost 0 bases and J 6 bases, leaving 15 bases between the germline ends. The CDR3 has 16 amino acids. The CDR3 DNA is TGTGCCAGCAGCTTAGAGGGAGGGGGCTTGGGCAATGAGCAGTTCTTC. Translating it yields CASSLEGGGLGNEQFF.

This clonotype showed up many times. The chain joins TRBV20-1 to TRBJ1-2, with D tentatively TRBD1 (6 bases). The germline CDR1 and CDR2 sequences are DFQATT and SNEGSKA (reference sequence). CDR3 length equals 14 residues. The V and J ends lost 7 bases and 7 bases respectively, with 22 bases between them. The DNA for the CDR3 is TGCAGTGTTCGAACCGGGACAAGCCTATTTGGCTACACCTTC. This gives the protein CSVRTGTSLFGYTF.

This clonotype was detected many times. DNA of the CDR3: TGTGCCTGGACTCACCCGGGGGGGGACAGGGGGCCGCGTGGCTACACCTTC. Translated, it gives CAWTHPGGDRGPRGYTF. The V call is TRBV30, the J call TRBJ1-2; 12 nucleotides agree with TRBD1. Germline assignment: CDR1 GTSNPN and CDR2 SVGIG (reference sequence). The CDR3 contains 17 residues. V gave up 4 bases and J gave up 7 bases; unmatched junction bases: 16.

A few counts support this clonotype. A clone one base away is much larger, so this may be a read error. For the CDR3, the DNA is TGTGCCAGCAGTTTCGGGACAGGGAATTTAAGTGAGCAGTTCTTC. Protein product: CASSFGTGNLSEQFF. The chain links TRBV28 to TRBJ2-1; 9 nucleotides match TRBD1. J was trimmed by 9 bases and V by 3 bases; bases with no gene match: 9. The CDR3 runs 15 residues. CDR1 is MDHEN and CDR2 is SYDVKM in the germline V gene. Drawing the rest from reference TRBV28 and TRBJ2-1, the complete variable domain is DVKVTQSSRYLVKRTGEKVFLECVQDMDHENMFWYRQDPGLGLRLIYFSYDVKMKEKGDIPEGYSVSREKKERFSLILESASTNQTSMYLCASSFGTGNLSEQFFGPGTRLTVL.

This clonotype was counted many times. The rearrangement joins TRBV6-1 to TRBJ1-5, with no clear D. The CDR3 consists of 12 residues. V gave up 7 bases and J gave up 2 bases, with 6 bases separating them. The germline V gene encodes CDR1 MNHNS and CDR2 SASEGT. The CDR3 loop is CASTGGNQPQHF. CDR3 coding DNA: TGTGCCAGCACTGGGGGCAATCAGCCCCAGCATTTT.

This clonotype was recorded many times. The chain has TRBV28 and TRBJ1-2; a weak D match, TRBD1 (5 bases). Trimming took off 7 bases at V and 6 bases at J, with 30 bases between the two ends. Germline V lookup: CDR1 MDHEN, CDR2 SYDVKM. The CDR3 totals 18 residues. Here the CDR3 reads CASTTLKSGSRYLHGYTF. CDR3 in DNA: TGTGCCAGCACAACTTTAAAGTCAGGGAGCCGATACCTTCATGGCTACACCTTC.

This clonotype was recorded many times. This chain uses TRBV20-1 with TRBJ1-2, with a tentative D call TRBD1 (6 bases). The CDR3 runs to 12 residues. Trimming pared 3 bases from V and 8 bases from J, leaving 13 bases between. The germline gives CDR1 DFQATT, CDR2 SNEGSKA (reference sequence). CDR3 coding DNA: TGCAGTGCTAGCGTTCAGCAGGGGGGCTACACCTTC. This sequence encodes CSASVQQGGYTF.

For this clonotype: One end of the junction varies from germline; a read error may be responsible. The genes are TRBV30 and TRBJ1-4; D is unclear. The length of the CDR3 is 14 residues. The germline V gene encodes CDR1 GTSNPN and CDR2 SVGIG (reference sequence). The CDR3 loop is CAWSVLPSNEELFF. CDR3 DNA sequence: TGTGCCTGGAGTGTTTTGCCGAGTAATGAAGAACTGTTTTTT. Looking up the rest from reference TRBV30 and TRBJ1-4 gives the full variable domain: SQTIHQWPATLVQPVGSPLSLECTVEGTSNPNLYWYRQAAGRGLQLLFYSVGIGQISSEVPQNLSASRPQDRQFILSSKKLLLSDSGFYLCAWSVLPSNEELFFGSGTQLSVL.

There are many counts of this clonotype. The junction differs from germline at one of its ends, possibly a read error. The chain couples TRBV6-1 to TRBJ2-1; 12 bases are a match to TRBD2. Germline V gene sequence: CDR1 MNHNS, CDR2 SASEGT. The CDR3 contains 15 residues. The CDR3 DNA follows: TGTGCCAGCAGCGAAGGACTAGCGGGGACCAATGAGCAGTTCTTC. Its protein product is CASSEGLAGTNEQFF.

Note on this clonotype: At one end, the junction sequence differs from germline, possibly due to a read error. V gene TRBV15 combines with J gene TRBJ2-7; TRBD1 matches at 9 bases. The CDR3 covers 17 residues. Germline CDR1 LNHNV, CDR2 YYDKDF (reference sequence). The CDR3 region is CATGRGSSGTGSDQQYF. CDR3 coding DNA: TGTGCCACCGGCAGAGGATCCAGCGGGACAGGGTCCGACCAGCAGTACTTC.

This clonotype was recorded many times. This chain links TRBV30 with TRBJ2-7; D might be TRBD1 or TRBD2, each matching 5 bases. This CDR3 has 13 amino acids. V lost 8 bases to trimming and J lost 4 bases, with 18 bases between them. Per germline, CDR1 GTSNPN and CDR2 SVGIG (reference sequence). The CDR3 region is CALGLPGIYEQYF. The CDR3 DNA sequence: TGTGCCCTGGGGCTCCCCGGGATTTACGAGCAGTACTTC.

This clonotype was detected many times. This chain joins TRBV7-9 and TRBJ1-2; D may be TRBD1 (5 bases). V lost 6 bases, J lost 4 bases, and 15 bases lay in between. The CDR3 loop spans 14 amino acids. The germline V gene encodes CDR1 SEHNR and CDR2 FQNEAQ (reference sequence). CDR3 loop: CASRPGRGGYGYTF. The DNA of the CDR3 is TGTGCCAGCAGACCCGGGAGGGGAGGCTATGGCTACACCTTC.

This clonotype was detected many times. The chain is built from TRBV20-1 and TRBJ2-4; 10 bases are a match to TRBD1. CDR3 length: 13 amino acids. The germline CDR1 and CDR2 sequences are DFQATT and SNEGSKA (reference sequence). With V trimmed by 6 bases and J by 9 bases, 8 bases remained unmatched. The CDR3 loop reads CSASPGDRGIQYF. CDR3 nucleotide sequence: TGCAGTGCGTCCCCCGGGGACAGGGGCATTCAGTACTTC.

This clonotype appeared many times. The gene calls are TRBV4-1 and TRBJ2-2, with D perhaps given as TRBD1 or TRBD2 (5 bases each). V lost 4 bases to trimming and J lost 5 bases, with 14 bases between them. From germline, CDR1 is MGHRA and CDR2 YSYEKL. This CDR3 region has 15 residues. Written as DNA, the CDR3 is TGCGCCAGCAGCCCACCGGGGCTCGGGACCGGGGAGCTGTTTTTT. It is translated as CASSPPGLGTGELFF.